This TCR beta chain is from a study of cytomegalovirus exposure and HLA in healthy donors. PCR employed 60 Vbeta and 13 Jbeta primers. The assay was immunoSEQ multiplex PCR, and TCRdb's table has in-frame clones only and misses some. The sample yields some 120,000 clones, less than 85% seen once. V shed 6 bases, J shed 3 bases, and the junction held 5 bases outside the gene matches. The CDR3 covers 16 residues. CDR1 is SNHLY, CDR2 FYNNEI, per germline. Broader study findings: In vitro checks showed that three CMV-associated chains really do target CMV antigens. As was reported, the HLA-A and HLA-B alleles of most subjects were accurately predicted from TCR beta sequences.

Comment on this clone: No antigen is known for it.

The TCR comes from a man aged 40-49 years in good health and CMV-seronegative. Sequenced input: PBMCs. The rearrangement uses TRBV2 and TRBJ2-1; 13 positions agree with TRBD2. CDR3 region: CASRFRTSGGYNEQFF. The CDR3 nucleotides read TGTGCCAGCAGATTCCGGACTAGCGGGGGCTACAATGAGCAGTTCTTC.